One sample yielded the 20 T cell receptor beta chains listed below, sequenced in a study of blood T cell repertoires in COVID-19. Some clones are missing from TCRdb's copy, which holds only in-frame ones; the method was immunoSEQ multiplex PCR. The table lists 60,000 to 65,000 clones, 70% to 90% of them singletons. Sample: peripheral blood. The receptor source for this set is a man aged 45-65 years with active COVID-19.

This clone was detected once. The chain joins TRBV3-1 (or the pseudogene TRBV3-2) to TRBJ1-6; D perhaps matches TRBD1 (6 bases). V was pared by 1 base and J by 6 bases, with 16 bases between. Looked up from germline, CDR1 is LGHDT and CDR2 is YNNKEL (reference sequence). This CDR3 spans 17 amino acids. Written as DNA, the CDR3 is TGTGCCAGCAGCCAAGTGGCGGGGGGCGGGAGTAATTCACCCCTCCACTTT. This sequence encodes CASSQVAGGGSNSPLHF.

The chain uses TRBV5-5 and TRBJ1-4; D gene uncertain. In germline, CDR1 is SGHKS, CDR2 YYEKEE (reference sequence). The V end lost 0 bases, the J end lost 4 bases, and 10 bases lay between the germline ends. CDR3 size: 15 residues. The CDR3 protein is CASSLVVGGNEKLFF. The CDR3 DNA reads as TGTGCCAGCAGCTTGGTTGTCGGCGGTAATGAAAAACTGTTTTTT.

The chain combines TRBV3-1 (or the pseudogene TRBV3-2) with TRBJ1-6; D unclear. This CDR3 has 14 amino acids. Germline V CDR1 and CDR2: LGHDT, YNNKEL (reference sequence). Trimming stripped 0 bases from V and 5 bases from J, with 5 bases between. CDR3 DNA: TGTGCCAGCAGCCAAGAACAAAATAATTCACCCCTCCACTTT. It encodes CASSQEQNNSPLHF.

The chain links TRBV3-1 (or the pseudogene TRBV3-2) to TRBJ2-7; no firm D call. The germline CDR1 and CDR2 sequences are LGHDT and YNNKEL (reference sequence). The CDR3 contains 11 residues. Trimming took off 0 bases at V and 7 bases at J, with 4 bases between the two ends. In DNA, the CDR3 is TGTGCCAGCAGCCAAGATGTAGAGCAGTACTTC. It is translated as CASSQDVEQYF.

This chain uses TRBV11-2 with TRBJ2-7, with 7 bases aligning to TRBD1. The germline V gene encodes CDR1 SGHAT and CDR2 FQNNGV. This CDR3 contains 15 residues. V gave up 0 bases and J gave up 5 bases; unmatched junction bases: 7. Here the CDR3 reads CASSLDSTGKDEQYF. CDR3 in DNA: TGTGCCAGCAGCTTAGATTCGACAGGGAAGGACGAGCAGTACTTC.

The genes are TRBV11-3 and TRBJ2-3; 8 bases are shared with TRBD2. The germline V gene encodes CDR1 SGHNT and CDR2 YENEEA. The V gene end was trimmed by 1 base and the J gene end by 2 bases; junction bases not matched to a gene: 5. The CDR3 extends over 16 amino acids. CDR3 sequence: CASSLVSGTSTDTQYF. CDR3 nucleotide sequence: TGTGCCAGCAGCTTAGTTAGCGGGACGTCCACAGATACGCAGTATTTT.

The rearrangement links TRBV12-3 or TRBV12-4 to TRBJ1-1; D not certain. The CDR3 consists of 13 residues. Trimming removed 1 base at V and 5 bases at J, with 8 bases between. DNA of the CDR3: TGTGCCAGCAGTTTAGGGAGGGTGACTGAAGCTTTCTTT. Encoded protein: CASSLGRVTEAFF.

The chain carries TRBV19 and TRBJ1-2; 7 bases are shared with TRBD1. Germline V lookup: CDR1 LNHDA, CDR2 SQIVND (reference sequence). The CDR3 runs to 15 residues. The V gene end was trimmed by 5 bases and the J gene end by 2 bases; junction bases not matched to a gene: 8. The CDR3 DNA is TGTGCCAGTAGTCCTACGGGACAGCCAAACTATGGCTACACCTTC. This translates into CASSPTGQPNYGYTF.

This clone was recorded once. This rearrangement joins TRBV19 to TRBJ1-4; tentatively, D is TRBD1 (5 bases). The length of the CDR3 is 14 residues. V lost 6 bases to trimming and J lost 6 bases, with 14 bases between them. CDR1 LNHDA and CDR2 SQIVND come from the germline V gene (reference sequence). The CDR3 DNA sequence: TGTGCCAGTAGCCTGACAGCGTTCCATGAAAAACTGTTTTTT. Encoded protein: CASSLTAFHEKLFF. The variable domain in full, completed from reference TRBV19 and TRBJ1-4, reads DGGITQSPKYLFRKEGQNVTLSCEQNLNHDAMYWYRQDPGQGLRLIYYSQIVNDFQKGDIAEGYSVSREKKESFPLTVTSAQKNPTAFYLCASSLTAFHEKLFFGSGTQLSVL.

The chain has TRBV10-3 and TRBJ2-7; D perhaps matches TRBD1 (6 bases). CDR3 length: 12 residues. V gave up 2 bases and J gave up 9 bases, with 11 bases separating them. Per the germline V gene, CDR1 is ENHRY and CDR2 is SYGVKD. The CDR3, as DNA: TGTGCCATCAGTGAGACAGGGCTAAGGCAGTACTTC. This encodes CAISETGLRQYF.

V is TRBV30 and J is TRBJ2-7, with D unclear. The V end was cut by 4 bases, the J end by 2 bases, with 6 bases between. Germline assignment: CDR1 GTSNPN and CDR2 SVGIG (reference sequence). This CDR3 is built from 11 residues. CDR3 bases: TGTGCCTGGATGGCCACCTACGAGCAGTACTTC. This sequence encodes CAWMATYEQYF.

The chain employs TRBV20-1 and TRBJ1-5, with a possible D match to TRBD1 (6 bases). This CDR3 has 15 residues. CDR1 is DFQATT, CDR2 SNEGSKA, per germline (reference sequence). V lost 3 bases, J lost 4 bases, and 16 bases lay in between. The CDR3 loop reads CSASKYSGVNQPQHF. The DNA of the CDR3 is TGCAGTGCTAGTAAATACTCAGGGGTTAATCAGCCCCAGCATTTT.

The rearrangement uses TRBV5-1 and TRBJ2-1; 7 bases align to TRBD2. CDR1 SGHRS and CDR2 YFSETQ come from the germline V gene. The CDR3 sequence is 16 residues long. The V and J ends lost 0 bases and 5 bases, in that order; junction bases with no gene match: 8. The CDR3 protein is CASSLEISGVNNEQFF. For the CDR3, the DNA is TGCGCCAGCAGCTTGGAGATCAGCGGGGTCAACAATGAGCAGTTCTTC. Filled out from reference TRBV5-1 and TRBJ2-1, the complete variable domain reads KAGVTQTPRYLIKTRGQQVTLSCSPISGHRSVSWYQQTPGQGLQFLFEYFSETQRNKGNFPGRFSGRQFSNSRSEMNVSTLELGDSALYLCASSLEISGVNNEQFFGPGTRLTVL.

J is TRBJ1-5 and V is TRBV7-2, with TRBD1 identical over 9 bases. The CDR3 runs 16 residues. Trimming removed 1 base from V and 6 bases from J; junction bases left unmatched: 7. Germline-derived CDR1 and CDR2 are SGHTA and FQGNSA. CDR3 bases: TGTGCCAGCAGCTTAGGTCACAGGGGGCGCGGTCAGCCCCAGCATTTT. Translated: CASSLGHRGRGQPQHF.

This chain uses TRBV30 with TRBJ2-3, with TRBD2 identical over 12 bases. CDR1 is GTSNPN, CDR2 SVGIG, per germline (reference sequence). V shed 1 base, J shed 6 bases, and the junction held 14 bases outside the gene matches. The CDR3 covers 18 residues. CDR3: CAWSGSLLAGGPKDTQYF. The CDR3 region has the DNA TGTGCCTGGAGTGGTTCCTTGCTAGCGGGGGGGCCTAAGGATACGCAGTATTTT.

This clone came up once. This chain's CDR3 is CASSQDKGAGANVLTF. CDR3 sequence (DNA): TGCGCCAGCAGCCAAGATAAGGGGGCTGGGGCCAACGTCCTGACTTTC. The chain is built from TRBV4-3 and TRBJ2-6, with TRBD1 as a possible D gene (6 bases). CDR1 LGHNA and CDR2 YSLEER come from the germline V gene. Trimming stripped 0 bases from V and 2 bases from J, with 8 bases between. CDR3 length equals 16 residues.

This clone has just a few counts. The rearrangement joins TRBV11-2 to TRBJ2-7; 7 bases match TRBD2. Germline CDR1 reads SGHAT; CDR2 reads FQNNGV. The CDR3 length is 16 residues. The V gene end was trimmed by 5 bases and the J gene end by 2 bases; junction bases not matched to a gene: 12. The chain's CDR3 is CASSPLGEGPTYEQYF. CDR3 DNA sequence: TGTGCCAGCAGCCCGCTGGGGGAGGGGCCAACCTACGAGCAGTACTTC.

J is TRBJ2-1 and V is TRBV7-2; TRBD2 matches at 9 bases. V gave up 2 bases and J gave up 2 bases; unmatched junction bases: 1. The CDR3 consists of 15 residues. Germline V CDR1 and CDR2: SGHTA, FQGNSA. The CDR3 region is CASSLLAGAYNEQFF. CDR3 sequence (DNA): TGTGCCAGCAGCTTATTAGCGGGGGCCTACAATGAGCAGTTCTTC.

CDR3 in DNA: TGTGCCTGGGTTCCGGGAGTTGATACCACAGATACGCAGTATTTT. Translation gives CAWVPGVDTTDTQYF. The chain links TRBV30 to TRBJ2-3; weak D call: TRBD2 (6 bases). V lost 5 bases, J lost 2 bases, and 17 bases lay in between. Germline CDR1 reads GTSNPN; CDR2 reads SVGIG (reference sequence). This CDR3 comprises 15 residues.

CDR3 residues: CASSLAGQNTEAFF. The DNA for the CDR3 is TGTGCCAGCAGCTTAGCGGGCCAGAACACTGAAGCTTTCTTT. V gene TRBV7-2 combines with J gene TRBJ1-1; D unresolved. The CDR3 contains 14 residues. Germline V gives CDR1 SGHTA, CDR2 FQGNSA. The V end lost 0 bases, the J end lost 1 base, and 6 bases lay between the germline ends.